A single T cell receptor beta chain is shown here with its context. Antigen: not known. The data were obtained in a study of CD8+ T cells in alopecia areata. Study-wide points: Links between baseline CD8+ expansion and response need larger treated cohorts.

Regarding treatment: oral pan-JAK inhibitor, 5-10 mg twice daily. Germline V CDR1 and CDR2: GTSNPN, SVGIG (reference sequence). This CDR3 contains 14 residues. The V end was cut by 4 bases, the J end by 5 bases, with 15 bases between. Following extraction, RNA underwent reverse transcription to cDNA, which served as the sequencing template. The assay was immunoSEQ multiplex PCR, and TCRdb's table has in-frame clones only and misses some. The profile shows around 270,000 clones, roughly 64% of them singletons. The chain joins TRBV30 to TRBJ2-1; no firm D call. The source is a human donor with alopecia areata. Material: CD4+ T cells sorted from blood, obtained at week 24, from a patient treated with tofacitinib. The CDR3 DNA follows: TGTGCCTGGACTGGTTTCTCCCTGGACAATGAGCAGTTCTTC. It codes for CAWTGFSLDNEQFF.